These T cell receptor beta chains were read from a single sample in a study of a mutant IDH1 vaccine in newly diagnosed glioma. Their target antigens are unknown. TCRdb's copy holds only in-frame clones and misses some; the assay was immunoSEQ multiplex PCR. Of roughly 68,000 clones in the sample, roughly four fifths were seen once. The sequenced sample was PBMCs, obtained from a glioma patient whose treatment included an IDH1 peptide vaccine. The origin of the receptors is a man between 45 and 60 years old with glioma. Both conserved end residues are part of each CDR3. The D gene is left open where the match is weak. Only some rows state a clone size, as once, few, many or a class for expanded clones.

j_call	v_call	clone_size	d_call	cdr3_aa	cdr3_nt
TRBJ2-2	TRBV5-1	NA	NA	CASSLGFGRSNTGELFF	TGCGCCAGCAGCTTAGGGTTTGGGCGGTCGAACACCGGGGAGCTGTTTTTT
TRBJ2-3	TRBV4-1	NA	NA	CASSQGDPEDTQYF	TGCGCCAGCAGCCAAGGAGACCCGGAAGATACGCAGTATTTT
TRBJ1-6	TRBV30	NA	TRBD1	CAWIGGSGNNSPLHF	TGTGCCTGGATAGGGGGCTCGGGAAATAATTCACCCCTCCACTTT
TRBJ2-3	TRBV5-6	NA	NA	CASSPLGADTQYF	TGTGCCAGCAGCCCCCTAGGGGCGGATACGCAGTATTTT
TRBJ2-1	TRBV11-2	few	TRBD1	CASSLDGGTGVSKAFF	TGTGCCAGCAGCTTAGATGGTGGGACAGGGGTTTCGAAGGCGTTCTTC
TRBJ2-5	TRBV7-2	few	TRBD1	CASSSDRGETQYF	TGTGCCAGCAGCTCCGACAGGGGAGAGACCCAGTACTTC
TRBJ2-7	TRBV2	NA	NA	CASRLGGGEYEQYF	TGTGCCAGCAGACTAGGGGGGGGAGAATACGAGCAGTACTTC
TRBJ2-1	TRBV28	few	NA	CASSLLWGGDEQFF	TGTGCCAGCAGTTTACTCTGGGGGGGCGATGAGCAGTTCTTC
TRBJ1-2	TRBV15	many	NA	CATSARTSQGYTF	TGTGCCACCAGCGCACGGACATCGCAGGGCTACACCTTC
TRBJ1-5	TRBV25-1	once	NA	CASSESGRGDQPQHF	TGTGCCAGCAGTGAATCTGGGAGGGGGGATCAGCCCCAGCATTTT
TRBJ2-1	TRBV7-2	NA	NA	CASSAGMGNEQFF	TGTGCCAGCAGCGCAGGGATGGGCAATGAGCAGTTCTTC
TRBJ2-2	TRBV5-8	NA	TRBD2	CASSLRLAGAPGELFF	TGTGCCAGCAGCTTGCGGCTAGCGGGAGCCCCGGGGGAGCTGTTTTTT
TRBJ2-3	TRBV7-9	NA	NA	CASSPGVTPNTQYF	TGTGCCAGCAGCCCCGGGGTAACCCCGAATACGCAGTATTTT
TRBJ2-7	TRBV5-4	NA	TRBD1	CASSSGQGNYEQYF	TGTGCCAGCAGCTCGGGACAGGGGAACTACGAGCAGTACTTC
TRBJ1-4	TRBV29-1	once	NA	CSVERGGKSVANEKLFF	TGCAGCGTTGAAAGGGGAGGGAAGAGCGTAGCTAATGAAAAACTGTTTTTT
TRBJ2-5	TRBV19	once	TRBD1	CASEGQGGETQYF	TGTGCCAGTGAGGGACAGGGAGGAGAGACCCAGTACTTC
TRBJ1-1	TRBV20-1	once	NA	CSAATSEAFF	TGCAGTGCCGCCACGAGTGAAGCTTTCTTT
TRBJ2-2	TRBV5-5	once	NA	CASSLSWGLDGELFF	TGTGCCAGCAGCCTTTCGTGGGGGCTGGACGGGGAGCTGTTTTTT
TRBJ2-2	TRBV14	NA	NA	CASSQLGRSTGELFF	TGTGCCAGCAGCCAGTTAGGGAGGAGCACCGGGGAGCTGTTTTTT